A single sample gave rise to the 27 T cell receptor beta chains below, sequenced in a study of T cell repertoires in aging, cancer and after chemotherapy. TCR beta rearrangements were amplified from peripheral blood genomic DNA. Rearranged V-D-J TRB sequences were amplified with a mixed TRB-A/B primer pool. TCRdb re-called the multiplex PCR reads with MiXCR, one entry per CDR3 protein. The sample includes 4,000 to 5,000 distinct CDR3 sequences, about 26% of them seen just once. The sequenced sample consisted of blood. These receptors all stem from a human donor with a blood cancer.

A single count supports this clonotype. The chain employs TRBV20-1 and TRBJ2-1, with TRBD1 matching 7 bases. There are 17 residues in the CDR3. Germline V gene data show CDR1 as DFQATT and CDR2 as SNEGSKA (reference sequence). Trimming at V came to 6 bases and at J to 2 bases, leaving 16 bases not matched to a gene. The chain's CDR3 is CSASITTGFVTYNEQFF. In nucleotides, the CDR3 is TGCAGTGCCTCAATAACGACAGGGTTTGTGACCTACAATGAGCAGTTCTTC.

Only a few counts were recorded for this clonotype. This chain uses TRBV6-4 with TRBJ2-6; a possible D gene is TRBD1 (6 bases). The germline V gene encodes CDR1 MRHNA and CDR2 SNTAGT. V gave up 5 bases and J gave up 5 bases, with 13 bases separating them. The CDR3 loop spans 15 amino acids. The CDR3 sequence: CASSPGDRRANVLTF. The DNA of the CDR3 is TGTGCCAGCAGTCCAGGGGACCGAAGGGCCAACGTCCTGACTTTC.

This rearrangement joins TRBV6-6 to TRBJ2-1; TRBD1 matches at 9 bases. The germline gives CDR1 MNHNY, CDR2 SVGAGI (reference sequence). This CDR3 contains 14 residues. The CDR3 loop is CVSSKGQGYNEQFF. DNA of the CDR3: TGTGTTAGCAGTAAGGGACAGGGATACAATGAGCAGTTCTTC.

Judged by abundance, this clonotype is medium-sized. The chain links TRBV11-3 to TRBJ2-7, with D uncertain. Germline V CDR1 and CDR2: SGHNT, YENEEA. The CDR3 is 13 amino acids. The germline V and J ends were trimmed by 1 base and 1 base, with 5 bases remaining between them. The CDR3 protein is CASSLVRSYEQYF. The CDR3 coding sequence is TGTGCCAGCAGCTTAGTTCGGTCCTACGAGCAGTACTTC.

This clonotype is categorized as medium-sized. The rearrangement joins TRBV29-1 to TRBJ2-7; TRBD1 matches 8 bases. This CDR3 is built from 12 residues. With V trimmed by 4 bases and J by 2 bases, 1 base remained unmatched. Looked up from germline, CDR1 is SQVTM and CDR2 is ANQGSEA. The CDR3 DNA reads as TGCAGCGTTGGGGACAGGACCTACGAGCAGTACTTC. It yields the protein CSVGDRTYEQYF.

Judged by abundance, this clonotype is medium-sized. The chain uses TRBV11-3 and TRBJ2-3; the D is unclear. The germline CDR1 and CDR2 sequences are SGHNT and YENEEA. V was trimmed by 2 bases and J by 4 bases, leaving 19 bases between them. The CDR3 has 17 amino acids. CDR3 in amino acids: CASSLRSAARGSDTQYF. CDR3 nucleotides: TGTGCCAGCAGCTTACGCAGCGCCGCGCGTGGGTCAGATACGCAGTATTTT.

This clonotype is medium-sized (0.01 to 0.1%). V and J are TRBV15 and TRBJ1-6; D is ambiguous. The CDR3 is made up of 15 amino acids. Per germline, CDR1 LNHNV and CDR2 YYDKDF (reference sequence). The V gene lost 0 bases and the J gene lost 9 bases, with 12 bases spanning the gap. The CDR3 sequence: CATSRDLSVSSPLHF. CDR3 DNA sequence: TGTGCCACCAGCAGAGACCTTTCGGTATCTTCACCCCTCCACTTT.

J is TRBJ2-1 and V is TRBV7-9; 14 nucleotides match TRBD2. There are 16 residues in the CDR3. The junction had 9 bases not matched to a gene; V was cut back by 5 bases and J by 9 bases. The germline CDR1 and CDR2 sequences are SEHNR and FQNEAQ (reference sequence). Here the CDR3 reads CASSPRLAGGQGEQFF. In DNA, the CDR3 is TGTGCCAGCAGCCCCCGACTAGCGGGGGGGCAAGGTGAGCAGTTCTTC.

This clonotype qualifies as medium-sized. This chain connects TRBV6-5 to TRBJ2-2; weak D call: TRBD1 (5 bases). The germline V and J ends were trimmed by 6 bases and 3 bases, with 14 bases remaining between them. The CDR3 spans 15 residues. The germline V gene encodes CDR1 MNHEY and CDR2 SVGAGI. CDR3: CASRDSGQHTGELFF. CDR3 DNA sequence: TGTGCCAGCAGAGATTCAGGGCAGCACACCGGGGAGCTGTTTTTT.

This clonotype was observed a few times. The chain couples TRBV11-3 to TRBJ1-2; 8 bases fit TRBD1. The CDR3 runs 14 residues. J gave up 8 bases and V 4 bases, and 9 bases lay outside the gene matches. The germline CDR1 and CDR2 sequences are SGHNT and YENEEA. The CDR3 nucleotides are TGTGCCAGCAGCTCAATTATCGCAGGGGGCGGCTACACCTTC. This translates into CASSSIIAGGGYTF.

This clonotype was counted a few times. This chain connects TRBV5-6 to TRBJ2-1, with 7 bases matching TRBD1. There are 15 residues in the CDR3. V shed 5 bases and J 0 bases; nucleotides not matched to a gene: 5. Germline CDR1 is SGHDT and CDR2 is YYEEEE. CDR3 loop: CASSWGTDSYNEQFF. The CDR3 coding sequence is TGTGCCAGCAGTTGGGGGACAGACTCCTACAATGAGCAGTTCTTC.

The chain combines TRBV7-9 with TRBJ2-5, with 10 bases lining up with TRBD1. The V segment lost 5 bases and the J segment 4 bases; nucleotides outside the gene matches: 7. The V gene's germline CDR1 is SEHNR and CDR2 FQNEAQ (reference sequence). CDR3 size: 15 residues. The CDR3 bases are TGTGCCAGCAGCCCGGGGACAGGGGAGGTAGAGACCCAGTACTTC. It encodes CASSPGTGEVETQYF.

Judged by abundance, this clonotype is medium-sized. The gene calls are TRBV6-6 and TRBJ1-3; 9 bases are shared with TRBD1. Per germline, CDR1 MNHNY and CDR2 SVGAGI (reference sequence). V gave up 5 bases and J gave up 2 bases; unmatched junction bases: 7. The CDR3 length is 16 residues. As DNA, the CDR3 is TGTGCCAGCAGTCACCAGGGACAGGGCGCTGGAAACACCATATATTTT. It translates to CASSHQGQGAGNTIYF.

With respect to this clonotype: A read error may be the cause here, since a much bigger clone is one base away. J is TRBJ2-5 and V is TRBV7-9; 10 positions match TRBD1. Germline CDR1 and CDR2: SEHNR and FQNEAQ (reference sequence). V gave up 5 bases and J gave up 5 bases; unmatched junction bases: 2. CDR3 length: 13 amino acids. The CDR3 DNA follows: TGTGCCAGCAGCCCGGGACAGGGGGAGACCCAGTACTTC. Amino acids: CASSPGQGETQYF.

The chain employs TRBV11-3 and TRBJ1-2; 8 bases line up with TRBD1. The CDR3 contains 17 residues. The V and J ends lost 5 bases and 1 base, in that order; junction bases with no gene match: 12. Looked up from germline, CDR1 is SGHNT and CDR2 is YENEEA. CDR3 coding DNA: TGTGCCAGCAGCCCCCGACAGGGGACGACTCTTAACTATGGCTACACCTTC. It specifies CASSPRQGTTLNYGYTF.

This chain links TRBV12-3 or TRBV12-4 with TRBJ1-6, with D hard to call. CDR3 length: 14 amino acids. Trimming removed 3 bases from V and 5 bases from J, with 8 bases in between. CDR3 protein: CASSLLQNNSPLHF. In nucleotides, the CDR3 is TGTGCCAGCAGTTTGTTACAGAATAATTCACCCCTCCACTTT.

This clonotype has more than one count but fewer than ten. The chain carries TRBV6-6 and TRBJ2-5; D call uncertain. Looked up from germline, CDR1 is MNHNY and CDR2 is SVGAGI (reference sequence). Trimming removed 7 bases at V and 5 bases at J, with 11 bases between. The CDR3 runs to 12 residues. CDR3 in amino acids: CASKGTWETQYF. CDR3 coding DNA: TGTGCCAGCAAGGGCACTTGGGAGACCCAGTACTTC.

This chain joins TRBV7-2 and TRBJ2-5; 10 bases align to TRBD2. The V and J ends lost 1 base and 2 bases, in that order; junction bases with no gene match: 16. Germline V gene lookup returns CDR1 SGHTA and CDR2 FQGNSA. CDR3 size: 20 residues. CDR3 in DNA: TGTGCCAGCAGCTTAGATCTGGGGGCTAGCGGGGGAGAGCTTCAAGAGACCCAGTACTTC. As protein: CASSLDLGASGGELQETQYF.

CDR3 protein: CASSSLTGTRAYEQYF. The CDR3 DNA sequence: TGTGCCAGCAGTTCTCTGACCGGGACTAGGGCCTACGAGCAGTACTTC. This chain uses TRBV27 with TRBJ2-7, with 8 bases lining up with TRBD2. The CDR3 runs 16 residues. V dropped 4 bases and J dropped 2; count of bases not matched to a gene: 10. Germline V lookup: CDR1 MNHEY, CDR2 SMNVEV (reference sequence).

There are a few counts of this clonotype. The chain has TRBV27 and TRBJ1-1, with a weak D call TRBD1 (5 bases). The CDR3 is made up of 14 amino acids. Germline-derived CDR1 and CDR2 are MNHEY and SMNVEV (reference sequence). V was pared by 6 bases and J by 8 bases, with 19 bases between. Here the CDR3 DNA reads TGTGCCAGCAGCCTCGCGGGGGGGGACTGGGAAGCTTTCTTT. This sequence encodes CASSLAGGDWEAFF.

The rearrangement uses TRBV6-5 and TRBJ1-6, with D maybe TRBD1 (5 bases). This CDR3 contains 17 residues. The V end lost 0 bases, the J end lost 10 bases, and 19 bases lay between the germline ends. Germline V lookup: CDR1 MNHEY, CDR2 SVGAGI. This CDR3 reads CASSYSRRAGMESPLHF. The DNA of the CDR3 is TGTGCCAGCAGTTACTCGAGGCGGGCAGGGATGGAATCACCCCTCCACTTT.

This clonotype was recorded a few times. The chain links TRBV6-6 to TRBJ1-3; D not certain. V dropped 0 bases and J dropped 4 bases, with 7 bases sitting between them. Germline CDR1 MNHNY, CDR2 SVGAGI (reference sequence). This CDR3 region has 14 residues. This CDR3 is CASSYSNGGNTIYF. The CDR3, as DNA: TGTGCCAGCAGTTACTCGAACGGGGGAAACACCATATATTTT.

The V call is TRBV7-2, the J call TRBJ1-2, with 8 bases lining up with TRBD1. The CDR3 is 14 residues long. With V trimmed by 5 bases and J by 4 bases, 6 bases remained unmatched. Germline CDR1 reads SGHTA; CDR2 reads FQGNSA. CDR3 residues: CASSTQQGGYGYTF. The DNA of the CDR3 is TGTGCCAGCAGCACCCAACAGGGGGGCTATGGCTACACCTTC. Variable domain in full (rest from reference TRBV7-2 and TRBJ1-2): GAGVSQSPSNKVTEKGKDVELRCDPISGHTALYWYRQSLGQGLEFLIYFQGNSAPDKSGLPSDRFSAERTGGSVSTLTIQRTQQEDSAVYLCASSTQQGGYGYTFGSGTRLTVV.

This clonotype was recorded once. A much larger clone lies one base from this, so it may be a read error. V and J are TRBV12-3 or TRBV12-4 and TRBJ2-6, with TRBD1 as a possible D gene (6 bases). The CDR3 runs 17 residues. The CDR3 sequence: CASSLGALGRSAKVLTF. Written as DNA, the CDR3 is TGTGCCAGCAGCTTGGGGGCTTTGGGCCGCTCGGCCAAAGTCCTGACTTTC.

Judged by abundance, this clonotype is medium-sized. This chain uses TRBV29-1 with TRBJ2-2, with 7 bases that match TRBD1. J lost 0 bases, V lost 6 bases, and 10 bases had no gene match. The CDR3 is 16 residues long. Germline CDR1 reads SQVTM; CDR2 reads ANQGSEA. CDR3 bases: TGCAGCGTCCTACCGGGACAGAAATCGAACACCGGGGAGCTGTTTTTT. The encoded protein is CSVLPGQKSNTGELFF.

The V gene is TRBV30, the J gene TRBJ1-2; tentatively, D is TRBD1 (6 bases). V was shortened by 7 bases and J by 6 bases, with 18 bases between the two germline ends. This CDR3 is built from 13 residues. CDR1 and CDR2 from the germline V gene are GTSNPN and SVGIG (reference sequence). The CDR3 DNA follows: TGTGCCTACCCGACAGGATCTTTCCATGGCTACACCTTC. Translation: CAYPTGSFHGYTF.

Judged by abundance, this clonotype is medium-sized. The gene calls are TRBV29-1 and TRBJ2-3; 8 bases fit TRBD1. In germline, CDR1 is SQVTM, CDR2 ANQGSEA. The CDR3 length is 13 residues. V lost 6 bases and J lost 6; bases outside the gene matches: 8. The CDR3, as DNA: TGCAGCGTGCATGGACAGGGTTTGGATACGCAGTATTTT. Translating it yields CSVHGQGLDTQYF.